The T cell receptor beta chain under discussion was sequenced for a study of T cell responses to AZD1222 COVID-19 vaccine. Study conclusions and caveats: Increased Spike-specific TCR breadth and depth were observed after two AZD1222 doses.

Comment on this clone: The antigen is not known.

V was shortened by 5 bases and J by 6 bases, with 11 bases between the two germline ends. The CDR3 is made up of 12 amino acids. Germline CDR1 and CDR2: MDHEN and SYDVKM. Second-dose groups at about 4 or about 12 weeks were pooled. Using immunoSEQ multiplex PCR, the repertoire was profiled, and TCRdb retains in-frame clones only, with some absent. The sample lists approximately 100,000 clones, 90% occurring once. Source: peripheral blood, taken 28 days after the second AZD1222 dose. The TCR was taken from an adult who received the AZD1222 COVID-19 vaccine. The chain uses TRBV28 and TRBJ2-7; D remains ambiguous. CDR3 sequence: CASSAPVGEQYF. The CDR3 nucleotides read TGTGCCAGCAGTGCCCCTGTGGGCGAGCAGTACTTC.